This TCR beta chain originates from a study of molecular identifiers for immune sequencing clone quantification. As to this clonotype: Its target is unknown. At one end the junction does not follow the germline gene, possibly because of a read error.

Study-wide points: In a background of 850,000 to 1,000,000 naive cells, spiked Jurkat TCR RNA from one cell was reportedly detectable. Effector cells had over 98% of their molecules in clones above 20 RNA copies, while naive cells had under 1%.

TCRdb passed the PCR reads through MiXCR, listing each CDR3 protein once. The table has about 300,000 distinct CDR3 sequences, 20% to 25% seen once; the top ten hold approximately 0.8%. The clonotype comes from a human donor in good health. Some libraries in this study had Jurkat cell RNA spiked in. The sample taken for sequencing was naive CD8+ T cells from blood, with Jurkat cell RNA spiked in. Subset specified: FACS-sorted CD8+CD4-CCR7+CD45RA+ naive T cells.

This CDR3 is CASSFGSNQPRHF. The CDR3 DNA reads as TGTGCCAGCAGTTTTGGGAGCAATCAGCCCCGGCATTTT. The chain links TRBV12-3 or TRBV12-4 to TRBJ1-5; no definite D call. The CDR3 length is 13 residues.